These 26 T cell receptor beta chains were sequenced from one sample in a study of PD-L1 blockade in urothelial cancer. Documented time point: pretreatment peripheral blood. The assay was immunoSEQ multiplex PCR, and TCRdb's table has in-frame clones only and misses some. The sample lists roughly 95,000 clones; roughly 84% were seen once. The sample consisted of PBMCs, taken around atezolizumab (anti-PD-L1) treatment. All receptors come from a man aged 60-69 years with urothelial cancer.

This clone showed up just a few times. The genes are TRBV21-1 and TRBJ1-1. TRBV21-1 is assigned pseudogene status. This CDR3 is built from 10 residues. The CDR3 DNA is TGTGCCAGCAGCAAAGCGAGGCAATTCTTT. Residues: CASSKARQFF.

This clone occurred a few times. The V call is TRBV5-5, the J call TRBJ2-7; 12 nucleotides agree with TRBD1. The CDR3 length is 16 residues. V lost 2 bases to trimming and J lost 6 bases; unmatched junction nucleotides: 9. CDR1 is SGHKS and CDR2 is YYEKEE in the germline V gene (reference sequence). The CDR3 nucleotides are TGTGCCAGCAGCTTCCGTCTCGGGACAGGGGGCGGCGAGCAGTACTTC. It encodes CASSFRLGTGGGEQYF. Variable domain in full (rest from reference TRBV5-5 and TRBJ2-7): DAGVTQSPTHLIKTRGQQVTLRCSPISGHKSVSWYQQVLGQGPQFIFQYYEKEERGRGNFPDRFSARQFPNYSSELNVNALLLGDSALYLCASSFRLGTGGGEQYFGPGTRLTVT.

V is TRBV5-1 and J is TRBJ1-1, with 7 bases lining up with TRBD1. CDR1 SGHRS and CDR2 YFSETQ come from the germline V gene. CDR3 length: 14 amino acids. Unmatched junction bases numbered 3, after V lost 3 bases and J lost 1 base. CDR3 amino acids: CASSSQGGNTEAFF. The CDR3 DNA follows: TGCGCCAGCAGCTCTCAGGGGGGGAACACTGAAGCTTTCTTT.

This rearrangement joins TRBV6-5 to TRBJ2-3, with 8 bases lining up with TRBD2. The CDR3 length is 14 residues. Germline CDR1 MNHEY, CDR2 SVGAGI. V lost 7 bases to trimming and J lost 1 base; unmatched junction nucleotides: 4. The CDR3 is CASTGGAGTDTQYF. The CDR3 region has the DNA TGTGCCAGCACCGGGGGGGCGGGCACAGATACGCAGTATTTT.

This clone was recorded once. This sequence joins TRBV2 and TRBJ1-5, with a tentative D call TRBD1 (5 bases). CDR1 and CDR2 (germline): SNHLY, FYNNEI. Trimming cost V 8 bases and J 7 bases, with 18 bases left between them. There are 14 residues in the CDR3. The CDR3 here is CASLLGAPGQPQHF. CDR3 in DNA: TGTGCCAGCCTTCTAGGGGCCCCTGGGCAGCCCCAGCATTTT.

This clone was picked up a small number of times. This chain uses TRBV10-2 with TRBJ1-3; possible D gene TRBD1, 6 bases. This CDR3 is built from 14 residues. CDR1 and CDR2 (germline): WSHSY, SAAADI. Trimming left V 3 bases short and J 5 bases short, with 11 bases between. CDR3 loop: CASSDLRGRNTIYF. In DNA, the CDR3 is TGCGCCAGCAGTGATCTGAGGGGGAGAAACACCATATATTTT.

The J gene is TRBJ2-3, the V gene TRBV5-1; TRBD2 agrees at 8 bases. This CDR3 is 15 amino acids long. Germline V gene data show CDR1 as SGHRS and CDR2 as YFSETQ. V lost 1 base to trimming and J lost 6 bases; unmatched junction nucleotides: 7. This chain's CDR3 is CASSLTGGFGDTQYF. CDR3 coding DNA: TGCGCCAGCAGCTTGACGGGAGGGTTTGGTGATACGCAGTATTTT.

This chain links TRBV27 with TRBJ1-2, with D possibly TRBD1 on 5 matching bases. The length of the CDR3 is 13 residues. CDR1 is MNHEY and CDR2 is SMNVEV in the germline V gene (reference sequence). V was clipped by 4 bases and J by 6 bases, with 12 bases between them. The CDR3 DNA reads TGTGCCAGCAGTTCTCAGGGATCCCATGGCTACACCTTC. It encodes CASSSQGSHGYTF.

This chain connects TRBV28 to TRBJ2-5, with 12 bases that match TRBD2. Looked up from germline, CDR1 is MDHEN and CDR2 is SYDVKM. After removal of 1 base from V and 7 bases from J, the junction contained 7 bases not matched to a gene. The CDR3 has 16 amino acids. CDR3 in amino acids: CASSLSSGRAVGTQYF. CDR3 coding DNA: TGTGCCAGCAGTTTATCTAGCGGGAGGGCCGTGGGGACCCAGTACTTC.

The rearrangement links TRBV6-5 to TRBJ1-4; a weak D match, TRBD1 (6 bases). The germline V gene has CDR1 MNHEY and CDR2 SVGAGI. CDR3 length equals 15 residues. V shed 6 bases and J shed 5 bases, with 16 bases lying between them. The CDR3 sequence is CASSPRTAQNEKLFF. CDR3 nucleotides: TGTGCCAGCAGCCCCCGGACAGCGCAGAATGAAAAACTGTTTTTT.

The V gene is TRBV29-1, the J gene TRBJ2-1; perhaps TRBD2 as D (6 bases). CDR3 length: 13 residues. V was cut by 6 bases and J by 7 bases, with 16 bases left in between. CDR1 and CDR2 from the germline V gene are SQVTM and ANQGSEA. The CDR3 loop reads CSVRPSGGNEQFF. In DNA form, the CDR3 reads TGCAGCGTCCGCCCAAGCGGAGGGAATGAGCAGTTCTTC.

The chain uses TRBV10-3 and TRBJ2-1; D is possibly TRBD2 (5 bases). The CDR3 has 16 residues. Trimming shortened V by 0 bases and J by 3 bases, and 12 bases separated the two germline ends. In germline, CDR1 is ENHRY, CDR2 SYGVKD. The CDR3 DNA is TGTGCCATCAGTGAGTCCCCCGGGAACGACTACAATGAGCAGTTCTTC. It translates to CAISESPGNDYNEQFF.

The CDR3 DNA follows: TGTGCCAGCAGTTACAGCTCCGGGACAGGGTTTCTGCCCCAGCATTTT. This gives the protein CASSYSSGTGFLPQHF. The J gene is TRBJ1-5, the V gene TRBV6-5; 9 bases align to TRBD1. Trimming took 2 bases from V and 9 from J; bases not matched to a gene: 11. Germline V gene lookup returns CDR1 MNHEY and CDR2 SVGAGI. The CDR3 totals 16 residues.

Many counts were recorded for this clone. The chain joins TRBV18 to TRBJ1-5; D ambiguous. V lost 4 bases, J lost 7 bases, and 11 bases lay in between. CDR1 is KGHSH, CDR2 LQKENI, per germline. This CDR3 has 13 residues. The CDR3 loop reads CASSRSGKQPQHF. In nucleotides, the CDR3 is TGTGCCAGCTCACGGTCGGGGAAACAGCCCCAGCATTTT.

This chain uses TRBV6-5 with TRBJ2-7; TRBD2 might be the D (5 bases). The CDR3 loop spans 14 amino acids. Per the germline V gene, CDR1 is MNHEY and CDR2 is SVGAGI. Trimming took 6 bases from V and 0 from J, leaving 12 bases between them. The CDR3: CASSADWSSYEQYF. The CDR3 DNA is TGTGCCAGCAGCGCGGACTGGAGCTCCTACGAGCAGTACTTC.

This rearrangement joins TRBV5-5 to TRBJ2-1; 9 bases are shared with TRBD2. The germline V gene has CDR1 SGHKS and CDR2 YYEKEE (reference sequence). The V and J ends lost 0 bases and 7 bases, in that order; junction bases with no gene match: 5. The CDR3 totals 15 residues. CDR3 protein: CASSLAGGGANEQFF. Here the CDR3 DNA reads TGTGCCAGCAGCTTGGCCGGCGGGGGGGCAAATGAGCAGTTCTTC.

This clone has a single count. The V and J genes are TRBV28 and TRBJ1-1; possibly TRBD1 for D (6 bases). CDR1 MDHEN and CDR2 SYDVKM come from the germline V gene. The CDR3 runs 15 residues. Between the trimmed V and J ends, which lost 6 bases and 1 base, there was a span of 15 bases. This CDR3 reads CASSPMGQPNTEAFF. As DNA, the CDR3 is TGTGCCAGCAGCCCTATGGGACAACCGAACACTGAAGCTTTCTTT.

V is TRBV9 and J is TRBJ2-1; TRBD2 aligns across 12 bases. This CDR3 has 14 amino acids. V lost 6 bases and J lost 9; bases outside the gene matches: 7. Germline assignment: CDR1 SGDLS and CDR2 YYNGEE. The DNA of the CDR3 is TGTGCCAGCAAGGCTAGCGGGAGGGCCAGTGAGCAGTTCTTC. Translating it yields CASKASGRASEQFF.

V usage is TRBV4-1 and J usage is TRBJ2-7; TRBD1 agrees at 8 bases. This CDR3 is built from 19 residues. In germline, CDR1 is MGHRA, CDR2 YSYEKL. Losses at the gene ends were 2 bases for V and 0 bases for J; bases not matched to a gene: 15. CDR3 in amino acids: CASSQFTIPVGQDSYEQYF. CDR3 coding DNA: TGCGCCAGCAGCCAATTCACAATCCCGGTGGGACAGGACTCCTACGAGCAGTACTTC.

This chain connects TRBV19 to TRBJ2-6, with TRBD1 as a possible D gene (7 bases). CDR3 size: 18 residues. Germline V gene data show CDR1 as LNHDA and CDR2 as SQIVND (reference sequence). The V gene lost 2 bases and the J gene lost 1 base, with 15 bases spanning the gap. The CDR3 region is CASSIQGGGVSGANVLTF. The CDR3 DNA reads TGTGCCAGTAGTATACAAGGAGGGGGCGTTTCTGGGGCCAACGTCCTGACTTTC. Drawing the rest from reference TRBV19 and TRBJ2-6, the complete variable domain is DGGITQSPKYLFRKEGQNVTLSCEQNLNHDAMYWYRQDPGQGLRLIYYSQIVNDFQKGDIAEGYSVSREKKESFPLTVTSAQKNPTAFYLCASSIQGGGVSGANVLTFGAGSRLTVL.

The chain recombines TRBV11-2 with TRBJ2-3; TRBD1 agrees at 7 bases. Unmatched junction bases numbered 7, after V lost 4 bases and J lost 3 bases. The CDR3 is made up of 15 amino acids. The germline V gene encodes CDR1 SGHAT and CDR2 FQNNGV. In DNA form, the CDR3 reads TGTGCCAGCAGCTCGACAGGGCGGCCAACAGATACGCAGTATTTT. Translated: CASSSTGRPTDTQYF.

V is TRBV15 and J is TRBJ1-1; 8 nucleotides agree with TRBD1. CDR1 and CDR2 from the germline V gene are LNHNV and YYDKDF (reference sequence). The junction had 6 bases not matched to a gene; V was cut back by 2 bases and J by 1 base. This CDR3 contains 16 residues. In DNA form, the CDR3 reads TGTGCCACCAGCAGACCAATAGGACAGGGGAACACTGAAGCTTTCTTT. Translating gives CATSRPIGQGNTEAFF.

The V and J genes are TRBV12-5 and TRBJ1-5; D is unresolved. The CDR3 is made up of 12 amino acids. The germline CDR1 and CDR2 sequences are LGHNT and FRNRAP. V dropped 0 bases and J dropped 13 bases, with 10 bases sitting between them. DNA of the CDR3: TGTGCTAGTGGTTTGGTGGAGGGTCCTCAGCATTTT. Its protein product is CASGLVEGPQHF.

This chain joins TRBV12-5 and TRBJ1-3; possible D gene TRBD1, 5 bases. Trimming stripped 6 bases from V and 0 bases from J, with 15 bases between. The CDR3 covers 16 residues. Germline CDR1 LGHNT, CDR2 FRNRAP. The CDR3 DNA reads TGTGCTAGTGGCGCACCTCGACAGCTCTCTGGAAACACCATATATTTT. This codes for CASGAPRQLSGNTIYF.

V gene TRBV5-1 combines with J gene TRBJ1-4, with 8 bases matching TRBD1. This CDR3 comprises 16 residues. Germline V lookup: CDR1 SGHRS, CDR2 YFSETQ. After removal of 3 bases from V and 2 bases from J, the junction contained 6 bases not matched to a gene. CDR3: CASSSQGAMTNEKLFF. CDR3 nucleotide sequence: TGCGCCAGCAGCTCGCAGGGGGCGATGACTAATGAAAAACTGTTTTTT.

This chain joins TRBV6-1 and TRBJ2-7, with 8 bases lining up with TRBD1. CDR1 and CDR2 (germline): MNHNS, SASEGT. The CDR3 sequence is 15 residues long. The V and J ends lost 4 bases and 5 bases, in that order; junction bases with no gene match: 10. The CDR3 region is CASSVRQGNFHEQYF. CDR3 in DNA: TGTGCCAGCAGTGTAAGACAGGGGAATTTCCACGAGCAGTACTTC.